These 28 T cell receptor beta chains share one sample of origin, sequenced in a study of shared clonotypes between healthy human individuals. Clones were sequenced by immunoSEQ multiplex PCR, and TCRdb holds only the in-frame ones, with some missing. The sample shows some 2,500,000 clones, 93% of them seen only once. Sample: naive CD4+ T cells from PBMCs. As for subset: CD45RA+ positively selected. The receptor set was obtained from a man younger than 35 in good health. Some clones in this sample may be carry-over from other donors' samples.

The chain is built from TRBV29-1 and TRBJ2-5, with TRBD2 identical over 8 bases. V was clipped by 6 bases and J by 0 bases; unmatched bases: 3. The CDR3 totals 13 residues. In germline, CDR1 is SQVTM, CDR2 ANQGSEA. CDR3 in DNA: TGCAGCGTGGGCGGGAGGTACCAAGAGACCCAGTACTTC. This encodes CSVGGRYQETQYF.

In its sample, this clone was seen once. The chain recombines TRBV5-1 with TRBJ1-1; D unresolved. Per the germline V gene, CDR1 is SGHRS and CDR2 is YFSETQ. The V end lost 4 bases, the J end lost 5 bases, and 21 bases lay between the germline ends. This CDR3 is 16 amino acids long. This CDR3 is CASSRTPVNYGTEAFF. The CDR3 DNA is TGCGCCAGCAGCAGGACCCCGGTGAACTATGGGACTGAAGCTTTCTTT.

The CDR3 loop reads CASSPIRGGDEKLFF. The CDR3 DNA is TGTGCCAGCAGCCCAATAAGAGGGGGAGATGAAAAACTGTTTTTT. The chain is built from TRBV28 and TRBJ1-4, with D possibly being TRBD1 (6 bases). CDR1 and CDR2 (germline): MDHEN, SYDVKM. CDR3 length: 15 residues. Trimming pared 6 bases from V and 6 bases from J, leaving 17 bases between.

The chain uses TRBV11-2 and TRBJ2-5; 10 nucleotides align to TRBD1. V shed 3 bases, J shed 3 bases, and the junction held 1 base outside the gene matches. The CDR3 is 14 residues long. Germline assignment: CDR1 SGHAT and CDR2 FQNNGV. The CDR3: CASSFGQGEETQYF. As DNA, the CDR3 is TGTGCCAGCAGCTTCGGACAGGGGGAAGAGACCCAGTACTTC.

The CDR3 reads CASSVASLAGRTGELFF. The CDR3 coding sequence is TGTGCCAGCAGCGTAGCTTCCCTAGCGGGACGCACCGGGGAGCTGTTTTTT. This chain joins TRBV9 and TRBJ2-2, with 9 bases aligning to TRBD2. With V trimmed by 0 bases and J by 4 bases, 7 bases remained unmatched. Germline loops: CDR1 SGDLS, CDR2 YYNGEE. The CDR3 spans 17 residues. Complete variable domain (other parts from reference TRBV9 and TRBJ2-2): DSGVTQTPKHLITATGQRVTLRCSPRSGDLSVYWYQQSLDQGLQFLIQYYNGEERAKGNILERFSAQQFPDLHSELNLSSLELGDSALYFCASSVASLAGRTGELFFGEGSRLTVL.

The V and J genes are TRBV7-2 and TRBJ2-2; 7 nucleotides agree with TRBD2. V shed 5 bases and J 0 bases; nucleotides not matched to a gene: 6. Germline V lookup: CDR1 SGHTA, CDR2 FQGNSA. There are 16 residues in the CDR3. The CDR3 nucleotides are TGTGCCAGCAGCCTCTGGCTAGCGGCGAACACCGGGGAGCTGTTTTTT. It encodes CASSLWLAANTGELFF.

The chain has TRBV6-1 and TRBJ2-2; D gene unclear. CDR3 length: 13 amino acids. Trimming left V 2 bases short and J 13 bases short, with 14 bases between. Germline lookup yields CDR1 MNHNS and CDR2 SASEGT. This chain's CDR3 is CASSESRSLWLFF. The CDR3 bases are TGTGCCAGCAGTGAATCGAGGTCTTTGTGGCTGTTTTTT.

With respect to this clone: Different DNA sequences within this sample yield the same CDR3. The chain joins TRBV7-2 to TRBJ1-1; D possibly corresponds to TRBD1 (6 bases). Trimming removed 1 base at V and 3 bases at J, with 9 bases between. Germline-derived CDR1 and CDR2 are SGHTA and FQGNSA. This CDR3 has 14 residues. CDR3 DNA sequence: TGTGCCAGCAGCTTAGGAGGGGGATACACTGAAGCTTTCTTT. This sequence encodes CASSLGGGYTEAFF.

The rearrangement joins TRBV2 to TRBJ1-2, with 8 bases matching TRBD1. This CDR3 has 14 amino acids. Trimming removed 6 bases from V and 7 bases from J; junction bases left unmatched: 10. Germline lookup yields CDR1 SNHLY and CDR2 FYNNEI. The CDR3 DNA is TGTGCCAGCAGCGGTTTGACAGGGGCCGGTGGCTACACCTTC. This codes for CASSGLTGAGGYTF.

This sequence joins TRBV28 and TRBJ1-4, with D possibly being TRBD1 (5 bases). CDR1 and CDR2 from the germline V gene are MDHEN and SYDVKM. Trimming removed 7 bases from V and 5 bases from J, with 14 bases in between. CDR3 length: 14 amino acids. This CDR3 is CASTEGLRNEKLFF. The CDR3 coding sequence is TGTGCCAGCACAGAGGGACTTAGGAATGAAAAACTGTTTTTT.

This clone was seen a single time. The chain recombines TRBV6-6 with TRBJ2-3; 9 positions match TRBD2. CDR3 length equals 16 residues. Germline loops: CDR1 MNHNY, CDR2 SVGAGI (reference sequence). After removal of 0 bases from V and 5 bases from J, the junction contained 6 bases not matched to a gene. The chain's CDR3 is CASSYSRGRAEDTQYF. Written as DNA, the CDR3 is TGTGCCAGCAGTTACTCGCGCGGGAGGGCCGAAGATACGCAGTATTTT.

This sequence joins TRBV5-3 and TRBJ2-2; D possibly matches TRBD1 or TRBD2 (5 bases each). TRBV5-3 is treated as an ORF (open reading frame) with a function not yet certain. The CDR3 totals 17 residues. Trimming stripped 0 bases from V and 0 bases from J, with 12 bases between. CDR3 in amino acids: CARSLEGRHTNTGELFF. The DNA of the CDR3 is TGTGCCAGAAGCTTGGAGGGACGGCACACGAACACCGGGGAGCTGTTTTTT.

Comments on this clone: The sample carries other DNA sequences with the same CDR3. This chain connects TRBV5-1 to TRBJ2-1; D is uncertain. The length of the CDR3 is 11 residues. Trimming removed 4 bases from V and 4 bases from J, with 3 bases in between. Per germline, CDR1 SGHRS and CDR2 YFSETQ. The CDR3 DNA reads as TGCGCCAGCAGCCTGTACAATGAGCAGTTCTTC. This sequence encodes CASSLYNEQFF.

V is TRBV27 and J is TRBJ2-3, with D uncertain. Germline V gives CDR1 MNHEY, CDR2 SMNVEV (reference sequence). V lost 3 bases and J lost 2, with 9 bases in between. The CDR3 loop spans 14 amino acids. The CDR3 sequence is CASSFGKITDTQYF. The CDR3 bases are TGTGCCAGCAGTTTCGGAAAAATCACAGATACGCAGTATTTT.

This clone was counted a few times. The CDR3 here is CASSLAHGGNQPQHF. The DNA of the CDR3 is TGTGCCAGCAGCTTAGCGCACGGGGGTAATCAGCCCCAGCATTTT. The chain combines TRBV7-9 with TRBJ1-5; D might be TRBD1 (5 bases). CDR3 size: 15 residues. V was cut by 0 bases and J by 4 bases, with 10 bases left in between. Germline V gene data show CDR1 as SEHNR and CDR2 as FQNEAQ (reference sequence).

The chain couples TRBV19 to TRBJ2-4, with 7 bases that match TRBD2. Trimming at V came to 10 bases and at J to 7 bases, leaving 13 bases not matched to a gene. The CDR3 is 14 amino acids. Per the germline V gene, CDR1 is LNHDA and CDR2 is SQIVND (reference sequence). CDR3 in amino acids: CATGRGPLGNIQYF. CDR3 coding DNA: TGTGCCACAGGGAGGGGCCCCCTCGGGAACATTCAGTACTTC.

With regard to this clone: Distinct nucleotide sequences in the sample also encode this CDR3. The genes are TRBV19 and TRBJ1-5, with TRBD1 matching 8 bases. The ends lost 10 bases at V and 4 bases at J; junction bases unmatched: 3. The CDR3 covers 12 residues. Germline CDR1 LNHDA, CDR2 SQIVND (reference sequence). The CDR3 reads CATRQGNQPQHF. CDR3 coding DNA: TGTGCCACACGACAGGGGAATCAGCCCCAGCATTTT.

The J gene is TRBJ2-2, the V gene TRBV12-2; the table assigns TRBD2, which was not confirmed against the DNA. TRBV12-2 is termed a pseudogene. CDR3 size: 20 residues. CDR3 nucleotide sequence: TGTGCAAGTCGCTTAGCCCGGGGTCTAGCGGAGAGAGCGAACACCGGGGAGCTGTTTTTT. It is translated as CASRLARGLAERANTGELFF.

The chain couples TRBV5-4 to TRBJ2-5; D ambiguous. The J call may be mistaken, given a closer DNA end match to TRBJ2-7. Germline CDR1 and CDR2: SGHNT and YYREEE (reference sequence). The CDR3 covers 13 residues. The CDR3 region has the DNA TGTGCCAGCAGCTTGGACAGCCTCTACGAGCAGTACTTC. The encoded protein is CASSLDSLYEQYF.

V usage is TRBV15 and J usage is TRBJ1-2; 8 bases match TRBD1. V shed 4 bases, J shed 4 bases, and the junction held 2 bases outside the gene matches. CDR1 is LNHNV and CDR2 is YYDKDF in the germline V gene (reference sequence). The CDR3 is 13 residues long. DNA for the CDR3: TGTGCCACCAGCACAGGGGGCGGCTATGGCTACACCTTC. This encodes CATSTGGGYGYTF.

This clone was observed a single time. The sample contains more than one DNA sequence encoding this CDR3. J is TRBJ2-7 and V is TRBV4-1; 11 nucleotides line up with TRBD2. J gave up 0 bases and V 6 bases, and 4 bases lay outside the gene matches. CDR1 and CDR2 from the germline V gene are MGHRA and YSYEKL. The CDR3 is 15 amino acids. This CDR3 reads CASSRGTSGSYEQYF. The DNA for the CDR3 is TGCGCCAGCAGTCGAGGGACTAGCGGCTCCTACGAGCAGTACTTC.

The CDR3 here is CAVDSRAPNYEQYF. Here the CDR3 DNA reads TGTGCCGTAGACAGCCGAGCTCCCAATTACGAGCAGTACTTC. The genes are TRBV28 and TRBJ2-7, with D perhaps matching TRBD1 (5 bases). The CDR3 contains 14 residues. Germline V gene lookup returns CDR1 MDHEN and CDR2 SYDVKM. V was trimmed by 11 bases and J by 4 bases, leaving 21 bases between them.

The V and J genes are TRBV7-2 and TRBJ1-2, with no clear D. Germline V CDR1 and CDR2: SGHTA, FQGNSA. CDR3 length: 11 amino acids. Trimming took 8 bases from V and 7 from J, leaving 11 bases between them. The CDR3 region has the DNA TGTGCCAGCTCGGACCGGGGTGGCTACACCTTC. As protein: CASSDRGGYTF.

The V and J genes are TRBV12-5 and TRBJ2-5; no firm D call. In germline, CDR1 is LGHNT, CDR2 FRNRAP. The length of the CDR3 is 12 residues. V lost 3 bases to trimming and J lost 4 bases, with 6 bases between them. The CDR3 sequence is CASGFNPETQYF. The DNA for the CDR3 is TGTGCTAGTGGTTTCAACCCAGAGACCCAGTACTTC.

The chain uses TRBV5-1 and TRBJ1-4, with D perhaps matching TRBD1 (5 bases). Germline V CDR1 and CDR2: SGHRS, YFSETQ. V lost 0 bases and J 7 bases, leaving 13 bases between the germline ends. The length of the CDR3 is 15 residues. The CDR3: CASSLGGARGEKLFF. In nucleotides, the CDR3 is TGCGCCAGCAGCTTGGGTGGGGCTAGAGGTGAAAAACTGTTTTTT.

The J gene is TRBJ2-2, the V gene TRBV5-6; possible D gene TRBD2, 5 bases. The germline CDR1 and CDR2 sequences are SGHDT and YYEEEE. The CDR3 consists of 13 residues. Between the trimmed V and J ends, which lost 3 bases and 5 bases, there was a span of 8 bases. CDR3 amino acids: CASSSPGTGELFF. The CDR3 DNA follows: TGTGCCAGCAGCTCCCCGGGGACCGGGGAGCTGTTTTTT.

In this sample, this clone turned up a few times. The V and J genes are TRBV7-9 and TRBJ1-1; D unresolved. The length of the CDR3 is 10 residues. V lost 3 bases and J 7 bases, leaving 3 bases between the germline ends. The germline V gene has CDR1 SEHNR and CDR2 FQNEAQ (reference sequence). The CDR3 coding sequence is TGTGCCAGCAGCTTTTATGAAGCTTTCTTT. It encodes CASSFYEAFF.

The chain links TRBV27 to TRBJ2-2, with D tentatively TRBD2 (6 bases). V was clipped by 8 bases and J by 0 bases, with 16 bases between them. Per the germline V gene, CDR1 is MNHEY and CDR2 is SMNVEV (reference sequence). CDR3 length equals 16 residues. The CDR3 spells CASRGRPGANTGELFF. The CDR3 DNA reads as TGTGCCAGCCGGGGAAGACCGGGAGCGAACACCGGGGAGCTGTTTTTT.